This paragraph reports one T cell receptor beta chain. What antigen it recognizes has not been identified. The input lacks base qualities; no much larger clone sits a single base away. Patients chosen for sequencing had shown expansion of CD8+CD57+ cells by flow cytometry. Every patient had a diagnosis of severe acquired aplastic anemia based on International Study of Aplastic Anemia and Agranulocytosis and Camitta criteria. No therapy had been received by the patients at the time of blood sampling. In the study, sorted CD4+ and CD8+ blood T cells from patients with severe aplastic anemia and from healthy subjects underwent deep sequencing of TCR repertoires. In the USA, patient enrollment took place under clinicaltrials.gov protocols 00001620, 01623167, 00001397, 00071045, 00081523 and 00961064. Ficoll-Paque density gradient centrifugation was used to isolate peripheral blood mononuclear cells. Before DNA extraction, CD4+ and CD8+ T cells were sorted by FACS or by magnetic beads.

These data are taken from a study of CD8+CD57+ T cells in acquired aplastic anemia (dated by TCRdb to between 2017 and 2018). In terms of the full investigation: A mean of around 3.2 ug of DNA, ranging from roughly 0.19 to 27.4 ug, was extracted from sorted CD4+ and CD8+ cells. CD8+CD57+ expansion was defined as a frequency above the mean frequency observed in healthy subjects.

General study outcomes and caveats: Twenty-nine CD8+ CDR3 sequences were found in both patients and controls but appeared to be highly expressed in patients and within the immunodominant clones of the patients. Patients and healthy controls showed no significant difference in CD8+ Simpson's diversity (P=0.060).

CDR1 ENHRY and CDR2 SYGVKD are derived from the germline V gene. After removal of 7 bases from V and 2 bases from J, the junction retains 4 bases not matched to a gene. Spanning cysteine to phenylalanine, the CDR3 consists of 13 amino acids. CDR3 DNA only is kept here, 39 bases in frame from base 1. Profiling of TCR beta VDJ combinations and CDR3 sequences used genomic DNA as the template. An Illumina HiSeq 2000 was used for TCR repertoire sequencing. Concerning the study's data processing: Repertoires were assessed using TRBV/TRBJ rearrangement plots, CDR3 size and DJ length profiles, and Simpson's diversity index. Whichever DNA sequence was most abundant in the deep sequencing data was defined as the immunodominant clone. CDR3 amino acid sequences were screened for sharing across subjects and compared with published repertoires and the VDJdb database. TCRdb passed the public sequencing reads through fastp at Q25 and MiXCR, retaining productive beta sequences. Here each entry gathers all rows of one CDR3 protein and keeps the most common genes and DNA. None of the V and J calls come from the authors' own analysis; TCRdb made them. Within this sample are around 500,000 distinct CDR3 sequences, with around 33% of them counted one time only. Together, the top ten hold 0.82% of the sample.

The clonotype was recovered from a human donor with aplastic anemia. The sequence is built from TRBV10-3 and TRBJ1-2, with 7 junctional bases fitting TRBD1. The sample taken for sequencing was sorted CD4+, CD8+, or CD8+CD57+ T cells (not recorded which) from PBMCs. The nucleotide sequence is TGTGCCATCACCGGGACAGCGAACTATGGCTACACCTTC. The translation is CAITGTANYGYTF.